These 9 T cell receptor beta chains originate from one sample sequenced in a study of molecular identifiers for immune sequencing clone quantification. TCRdb re-derived calls from the PCR reads in MiXCR, one entry per CDR3 protein. The sample lists about 640,000 distinct CDR3 sequences, nearly 20% occurring once. Sequencing input: naive CD8+ T cells from blood, with Jurkat cell RNA spiked in. Specified subset: FACS-sorted CD8+CD4-CCR7+CD45RA+ naive T cells. Every receptor here comes from a human donor in good health. Some libraries in this study had Jurkat cell RNA spiked in.

This clonotype showed up many times. The V gene is TRBV6-2 or TRBV6-3, the J gene TRBJ2-7; 9 nucleotides align to TRBD1. The J segment lost 2 bases and the V segment lost 4 bases, leaving 3 bases of the junction unmatched. Germline CDR1 and CDR2: MNHEY and SVGEGT. The CDR3 extends over 14 amino acids. CDR3: CASSSRQGAYEQYF. As DNA, the CDR3 is TGTGCCAGCAGTTCTAGACAGGGGGCCTACGAGCAGTACTTC.

This clonotype was picked up many times. This chain connects TRBV28 to TRBJ2-7; 7 bases match TRBD2. The CDR3 extends over 13 amino acids. Germline V CDR1 and CDR2: MDHEN, SYDVKM. V shed 7 bases and J 3 bases; nucleotides not matched to a gene: 6. In DNA, the CDR3 is TGTGCCAGCAAACCAGCGGGGAACTACGAGCAGTACTTC. Amino acids: CASKPAGNYEQYF.

This chain connects TRBV13 to TRBJ2-7; 9 bases match TRBD1. The germline V gene encodes CDR1 PRHDT and CDR2 FYEKMQ (reference sequence). The CDR3 length is 12 residues. The trim removed 6 bases at V and 5 bases at J, leaving 2 bases unmatched. The CDR3, as DNA: TGTGCCAGCAGAGGGACAGGGAACGAGCAGTACTTC. Its protein is CASRGTGNEQYF.

This chain uses TRBV27 with TRBJ2-1; D gene unclear. CDR1 MNHEY and CDR2 SMNVEV come from the germline V gene (reference sequence). V gave up 5 bases and J gave up 3 bases, with 11 bases separating them. The CDR3 loop spans 14 amino acids. The CDR3 DNA is TGTGCCAGCAGTACCCAGGACCACTACAATGAGCAGTTCTTC. It codes for CASSTQDHYNEQFF.

There are many counts of this clonotype. The CDR3 bases are TGCGCCAGCAGCCAAGAAAGGACAGACTCCTACGAGCAGTACTTC. Its protein is CASSQERTDSYEQYF. This sequence joins TRBV4-3 and TRBJ2-7; D might be TRBD1 (6 bases). The V end was cut by 0 bases, the J end by 0 bases, with 9 bases between. There are 15 residues in the CDR3. Per the germline V gene, CDR1 is LGHNA and CDR2 is YSLEER.

This clonotype was seen a handful of times. Just one base apart from a much larger clone, this may be a read error. The chain uses TRBV7-2 and TRBJ2-1; 9 nucleotides line up with TRBD2. V shed 5 bases and J 12 bases; nucleotides not matched to a gene: 17. The germline CDR1 and CDR2 sequences are SGHTA and FQGNSA. The CDR3 runs 16 residues. CDR3 nucleotides: TGTGCCAGCAGCCCCCTAGCCGGGGCTAGCGGGATCGGGCAGTTCTTC. It is translated as CASSPLAGASGIGQFF.

Concerning this clonotype: Because it lacks the conserved phenylalanine or tryptophan at the end, this CDR3 is likely a read error. The chain joins TRBV4-1 to TRBJ1-6; 7 nucleotides match TRBD1. The CDR3 covers 15 residues. J was trimmed by 8 bases and V by 0 bases; bases with no gene match: 4. CDR1 and CDR2 from the germline V gene are MGHRA and YSYEKL. CDR3 residues: CASSQDGGGYSPLHL. CDR3 nucleotides: TGCGCCAGCAGCCAAGATGGAGGGGGCTATTCACCCCTCCACCTT.

The chain employs TRBV6-5 and TRBJ2-7; TRBD2 matches at 7 bases. Germline assignment: CDR1 MNHEY and CDR2 SVGAGI. V lost 2 bases and J lost 7; bases outside the gene matches: 8. The CDR3 loop spans 14 amino acids. The CDR3 spells CASSYLSGSQEQYF. The DNA for the CDR3 is TGTGCCAGCAGTTACCTTAGCGGGTCCCAAGAGCAGTACTTC.

This chain links TRBV7-8 with TRBJ2-4; no firm D call. CDR1 is SGHVS, CDR2 FQNEAQ, per germline. V lost 5 bases and J lost 4, with 18 bases in between. The length of the CDR3 is 16 residues. This CDR3 is CASSPYPALGKNIQYF. In nucleotides, the CDR3 is TGTGCCAGCAGCCCATACCCGGCTTTGGGAAAAAACATTCAGTACTTC.